Reported below is one T cell receptor beta chain. Its antigen is undetermined. The data were produced by immunoSEQ multiplex PCR, yet TCRdb's version contains in-frame clones alone and is incomplete. This sample has roughly 100,000 clones, with roughly 89% found just once. The source of the sample is a study of T cell responses to AZD1222 COVID-19 vaccine. V was shortened by 3 bases and J by 7 bases, with 13 bases between the two germline ends. CDR3 length: 13 residues. Germline CDR1 and CDR2: MDHEN and SYDVKM. Whole-study findings and limits: None of the repertoires were sampled until the peak T cell response had passed. Rises in breadth and depth of Spike-specific TCRs came after two AZD1222 doses. In a largely white British group with more females than males, clonal diversity was possibly underestimated. Targets within unmutated variant regions were reportedly found for nearly half of spike-specific TCRs.

This TCR was recovered from an adult who received the AZD1222 COVID-19 vaccine. J is TRBJ2-7 and V is TRBV28, with D tentatively TRBD1 or TRBD2 (5 bases each). The sample here was peripheral blood, taken 28 days after the second AZD1222 dose. The CDR3 DNA reads TGTGCCAGCAGTTTGTCCGGGGCGATTGAGCAGTACTTC. Translated: CASSLSGAIEQYF.